This TCR beta chain was profiled in a study of T cell responses to AZD1222 COVID-19 vaccine. Findings and limits, study-wide: Sampling captured repertoires only after the peak T cell response. Two doses of AZD1222 preceded a rise in Spike-specific TCR breadth and depth. Across the whole spike, CD4 TCRs peaked at regions 160-218 and 743-854. Reports indicate that nearly half of spike-specific TCRs are directed at unmutated variant regions.

With regard to this clone: The antigen is unknown.

Libraries were prepared by immunoSEQ multiplex PCR; TCRdb keeps only in-frame clonotypes and omits some of them. The sample shows under 150,000 clones, approximately 90% of them seen only once. The source of this sequence is an adult in good health. Source: peripheral blood, taken on day 0 of MenACWY control vaccination.

The CDR3 DNA is TGTGCCTGGACAGGTAGCTCTGGGGCCAACGTCCTGACTTTC. The encoded protein is CAWTGSSGANVLTF. The gene calls are TRBV30 and TRBJ2-6; D is uncertain. The ends were cut back, 4 bases at V and 0 bases at J, with 7 bases in the middle. This CDR3 has 14 amino acids. Germline-derived CDR1 and CDR2 are GTSNPN and SVGIG (reference sequence).